The rows below give T cell receptor beta chains drawn from one sample of a study of STAT3 mutations in large granular lymphocyte leukemia. Generated by immunoSEQ multiplex PCR, the TCRdb table keeps only in-frame clones and is missing some. This sample carries roughly 250 clones, 1.6% of them seen once, and the ten largest clones take over 85%. The material sequenced was peripheral blood mononuclear cells. The receptors originated from a boy aged 5-17 years with T-cell large granular lymphocyte leukemia. Some clones in this sample may be carry-over from other donors' samples. Both conserved end residues are part of each CDR3. A D gene is named only where the DNA matches it firmly. The size field is filled for only some rows; it gives once, few, many or a size class.

j_call clone_size v_call d_call cdr3_aa cdr3_nt
TRBJ2-1 - TRBV29-1 TRBD2 CSVELAGVGSYNEQFF TGCAGCGTTGAACTAGCGGGAGTTGGGTCCTACAATGAGCAGTTCTTC
TRBJ2-7 - TRBV18 - CASSPGTGSYEQYF TGTGCCAGCTCACCAGGTACAGGGAGCTACGAGCAGTACTTC
TRBJ1-5 few TRBV19 - CASRTPGDQPQHF TGTGCCAGTAGAACACCAGGGGACCAGCCCCAGCATTTT
TRBJ1-2 - TRBV25-1 TRBD1 CASSERTGGADGYTF TGTGCCAGCAGTGAAAGGACAGGGGGCGCCGATGGCTACACCTTC
TRBJ1-6 few TRBV15 - CATSRDGLNNSPLHF TGTGCCACCAGCAGAGATGGTCTCAACAATTCACCCCTCCACTTT
TRBJ2-7 - TRBV18 - CASSPSLVLSSYEQYF TGTGCCAGCTCACCATCTTTGGTACTAAGCTCCTACGAGCAGTACTTC
TRBJ2-1 few TRBV30 TRBD1 CAWSRTGGGDEQFF TGTGCCTGGAGCCGGACAGGGGGAGGCGATGAGCAGTTCTTC
TRBJ1-6 - TRBV12-5 TRBD1 CASGPQGGNSPLHF TGTGCTAGTGGCCCACAGGGGGGAAACTCACCCCTCCACTTT
TRBJ2-7 few TRBV12-5 - CASGQDSAYEQYF TGTGCTAGTGGGCAGGACTCAGCCTACGAGCAGTACTTC
TRBJ2-2 - TRBV7-8 - CASSWTTGGGELFF TGTGCCAGCAGCTGGACTACCGGGGGAGGGGAGCTGTTTTTT
TRBJ2-1 few TRBV7-9 - CASGVHEQFF TGTGCCAGCGGGGTGCATGAGCAGTTCTTC
TRBJ1-6 - TRBV30 - CAWNMGDRNSPLHF TGTGCCTGGAACATGGGGGATCGTAATTCACCCCTCCACTTT
TRBJ2-7 - TRBV30 - CAWDGEYEQYF TGTGCCTGGGACGGAGAGTACGAGCAGTACTTC
TRBJ1-6 few TRBV6-5 - CASSLQNSPLHF TGTGCCAGCAGTCTACAGAATTCACCCCTCCACTTT
TRBJ1-1 - TRBV20-1 - CSASIGGLAFF TGCAGTGCTAGTATAGGAGGGTTGGCTTTCTTT
TRBJ2-6 few TRBV10-3 - CAISESGGSGANVLTF TGTGCCATCAGTGAATCTGGGGGCTCTGGGGCCAACGTCCTGACTTTC
TRBJ1-2 - TRBV7-8 - CASSLGLQAYGYTF TGTGCCAGCAGCTTAGGCTTACAGGCATATGGCTACACCTTC
TRBJ1-5 - TRBV19 TRBD1 CASKTGQGYNQPQHF TGTGCCAGTAAGACGGGACAGGGATACAATCAGCCCCAGCATTTT
TRBJ1-1 - TRBV20-1 - CSAGGNTEAFF TGCAGTGCTGGAGGGAACACTGAAGCTTTCTTT
TRBJ2-7 - TRBV7-9 - CASSLVVGANYEQYF TGTGCCAGCAGCTTAGTGGTCGGGGCGAACTACGAGCAGTACTTC
TRBJ2-3 - TRBV29-1 TRBD2 CSVRTSGGSDTQYF TGCAGCGTACGGACTAGCGGGGGGTCAGATACGCAGTATTTT
TRBJ2-7 medium-sized TRBV20-1 - CSAPGDYEQYF TGCAGTGCCCCAGGGGATTACGAGCAGTACTTC
TRBJ1-6 few TRBV30 - CAWRPDNSPLHF TGTGCCTGGAGGCCCGATAATTCACCCCTCCACTTT
TRBJ1-5 - TRBV7-9 - CASSTQGDQPQHF TGTGCCAGCAGCACCCAAGGGGATCAGCCCCAGCATTTT
TRBJ2-6 - TRBV6-4 - CASSDNSGANVLTF TGTGCCAGCAGTGACAACTCTGGGGCCAACGTCCTGACTTTC
TRBJ2-7 - TRBV4-1 TRBD2 CASSQGTSGLSYEQYF TGCGCCAGCAGCCAAGGGACTAGCGGACTCTCCTACGAGCAGTACTTC
TRBJ2-3 few TRBV18 TRBD2 CASSPPGASGSTQYF TGTGCCAGCTCACCACCGGGAGCTAGCGGGTCAACGCAGTATTTT